Below, 21 T cell receptor beta chains from the same sample are listed, as sequenced in a study of blood T cell repertoires in COVID-19. Method: immunoSEQ multiplex PCR; TCRdb's copy keeps in-frame clones and lacks some. The sample has fewer than 20,000 clones; roughly 91% are singletons. Sequenced input: peripheral blood. The source is a human donor in a cohort sampled during active COVID-19.

This clone was detected only once. The rearrangement joins TRBV2 to TRBJ2-3; 10 nucleotides line up with TRBD2. V was clipped by 7 bases and J by 3 bases; unmatched bases: 7. CDR3 length equals 15 residues. The V gene's germline CDR1 is SNHLY and CDR2 FYNNEI. As DNA, the CDR3 is TGTGCCAGCAAAATTAGAGCGGGGGGGACAGATACGCAGTATTTT. Residues: CASKIRAGGTDTQYF. The variable domain in full, with the rest retrieved from reference TRBV2 and TRBJ2-3, is EPEVTQTPSHQVTQMGQEVILRCVPISNHLYFYWYRQILGQKVEFLVSFYNNEISEKSEIFDDQFSVERPDGSNFTLKIRSTKLEDSAMYFCASKIRAGGTDTQYFGPGTRLTVL.

This chain joins TRBV19 and TRBJ2-3; D ambiguous. The CDR3 is made up of 14 amino acids. Germline CDR1 reads LNHDA; CDR2 reads SQIVND (reference sequence). The V end lost 2 bases, the J end lost 2 bases, and 8 bases lay between the germline ends. The CDR3 here is CASSILRFTDTQYF. The DNA for the CDR3 is TGTGCCAGTAGTATACTGCGGTTCACAGATACGCAGTATTTT.

Only a few counts were recorded for this clone. The rearrangement joins TRBV3-1 (or the pseudogene TRBV3-2) to TRBJ2-7; tentative D call: TRBD1 (5 bases). Germline V lookup: CDR1 LGHDT, CDR2 YNNKEL (reference sequence). V lost 3 bases, J lost 0 bases, and 9 bases lay in between. The CDR3 covers 14 residues. Here the CDR3 reads CASSHPQVSYEQYF. For the CDR3, the DNA is TGTGCCAGCAGCCATCCACAGGTCTCCTACGAGCAGTACTTC.

The chain uses TRBV6-5 and TRBJ1-1; TRBD1 matches 11 bases. The germline gives CDR1 MNHEY, CDR2 SVGAGI. This CDR3 has 14 amino acids. J lost 2 bases, V lost 8 bases, and 4 bases had no gene match. The CDR3 here is CASEDRGRNTEAFF. For the CDR3, the DNA is TGTGCCAGCGAGGACAGGGGGCGTAACACTGAAGCTTTCTTT.

The rearrangement joins TRBV19 to TRBJ2-5; D is possibly TRBD2 (6 bases). V lost 7 bases and J lost 2, with 14 bases in between. The CDR3 runs to 14 residues. Germline V CDR1 and CDR2: LNHDA, SQIVND (reference sequence). CDR3 region: CASMGLGGQETQYF. DNA of the CDR3: TGTGCCAGTATGGGACTGGGGGGTCAAGAGACCCAGTACTTC.

V gene TRBV11-2 combines with J gene TRBJ1-1; 9 bases fit TRBD1. CDR3 length: 16 amino acids. The germline V gene has CDR1 SGHAT and CDR2 FQNNGV. V trimming: 5 bases; J trimming: 2 bases; junction bases outside the gene matches: 9. The CDR3 bases are TGTGCCAGCAGCCCCCACCGGGACAGGGTTAACACTGAAGCTTTCTTT. Its protein product is CASSPHRDRVNTEAFF.

V gene TRBV6-5 combines with J gene TRBJ1-1; D is possibly TRBD1 (5 bases). V was trimmed by 7 bases and J by 0 bases, leaving 12 bases between them. Germline lookup yields CDR1 MNHEY and CDR2 SVGAGI. This CDR3 spans 14 amino acids. The CDR3: CASKEGPMNTEAFF. For the CDR3, the DNA is TGTGCCAGCAAGGAGGGACCAATGAACACTGAAGCTTTCTTT.

J is TRBJ1-2 and V is TRBV6-5; 7 nucleotides agree with TRBD1. Germline values: CDR1 MNHEY, CDR2 SVGAGI. V trimming: 5 bases; J trimming: 5 bases; junction bases outside the gene matches: 5. The CDR3 runs to 13 residues. The CDR3 region has the DNA TGTGCCAGCAGTCAGGACAGGAAATATGGCTACACCTTC. This translates into CASSQDRKYGYTF.

This clone was seen only once. CDR3 in amino acids: CASSPGQGFHEQYF. The CDR3 nucleotides read TGTGCCAGCAGCCCAGGACAGGGCTTTCACGAGCAGTACTTC. The rearrangement uses TRBV11-3 and TRBJ2-7, with TRBD1 matching 8 bases. The V gene's germline CDR1 is SGHNT and CDR2 YENEEA. The CDR3 totals 14 residues. The V and J ends lost 5 bases and 5 bases, in that order; junction bases with no gene match: 8. The variable domain in full, completed from reference TRBV11-3 and TRBJ2-7, reads EAGVVQSPRYKIIEKKQPVAFWCNPISGHNTLYWYLQNLGQGPELLIRYENEEAVDDSQLPKDRFSAERLKGVDSTLKIQPAELGDSAVYLCASSPGQGFHEQYFGPGTRLTVT.

The chain employs TRBV5-1 and TRBJ2-1; no clear D gene. V lost 4 bases and J 6 bases, leaving 11 bases between the germline ends. Germline CDR1 and CDR2: SGHRS and YFSETQ. CDR3 length: 13 residues. CDR3 amino acids: CASSPASGNEQFF. The CDR3 nucleotides read TGCGCCAGCAGCCCGGCTAGTGGCAATGAGCAGTTCTTC.

The chain employs TRBV5-4 and TRBJ1-1; 8 bases fit TRBD1. The CDR3 consists of 14 residues. From germline, CDR1 is SGHNT and CDR2 YYREEE (reference sequence). V trimming: 5 bases; J trimming: 0 bases; junction bases outside the gene matches: 3. CDR3 nucleotide sequence: TGTGCCAGCAGGACGGACAGGGTGAACACTGAAGCTTTCTTT. Translated: CASRTDRVNTEAFF.

V and J are TRBV6-2 or TRBV6-3 and TRBJ1-1; D unclear. CDR1 and CDR2 from the germline V gene are MNHEY and SVGEGT. The length of the CDR3 is 11 residues. V dropped 6 bases and J dropped 4 bases, with 6 bases sitting between them. The CDR3: CASSPFTEAFF. CDR3 bases: TGTGCCAGCAGCCCCTTCACTGAAGCTTTCTTT.

The chain uses TRBV15 and TRBJ2-1; TRBD1 aligns across 9 bases. The CDR3 spans 15 residues. Trimming took 1 base from V and 6 from J; bases not matched to a gene: 4. CDR1 and CDR2 (germline): LNHNV, YYDKDF (reference sequence). In DNA, the CDR3 is TGTGCCACCAGCAGAGGGGGACAGGGAACCAATGAGCAGTTCTTC. Its protein product is CATSRGGQGTNEQFF.

The rearrangement links TRBV3-1 (or the pseudogene TRBV3-2) to TRBJ2-3, with 11 bases aligning to TRBD2. This CDR3 has 21 amino acids. Per the germline V gene, CDR1 is LGHDT and CDR2 is YNNKEL (reference sequence). J gave up 0 bases and V 0 bases, and 14 bases lay outside the gene matches. The CDR3 sequence: CASSQEKLLAGDVPSTDTQYF. The CDR3 DNA reads as TGTGCCAGCAGCCAAGAAAAGTTACTAGCGGGAGACGTCCCGAGCACAGATACGCAGTATTTT.

The J gene is TRBJ2-3, the V gene TRBV7-2; 8 bases fit TRBD2. The germline gives CDR1 SGHTA, CDR2 FQGNSA. V shed 4 bases, J shed 1 base, and the junction held 10 bases outside the gene matches. The CDR3 consists of 17 residues. CDR3 amino acids: CASSYIKTTSGTDTQYF. In nucleotides, the CDR3 is TGTGCCAGCAGCTATATTAAAACGACTAGCGGCACAGATACGCAGTATTTT.

This clone turned up a few times. The J gene is TRBJ2-1, the V gene TRBV15; 9 bases map to TRBD2. The germline gives CDR1 LNHNV, CDR2 YYDKDF (reference sequence). V was clipped by 9 bases and J by 6 bases; unmatched bases: 12. The CDR3 contains 15 residues. This chain's CDR3 is CATTPLREGRNEQFF. The CDR3 bases are TGTGCCACTACACCGCTGCGGGAGGGCCGCAATGAGCAGTTCTTC.

This clone was detected only once. The rearrangement uses TRBV3-1 (or the pseudogene TRBV3-2) and TRBJ2-3; a weak D match, TRBD2 (5 bases). The CDR3 runs to 15 residues. From germline, CDR1 is LGHDT and CDR2 YNNKEL (reference sequence). V lost 4 bases and J 3 bases, leaving 14 bases between the germline ends. The CDR3 reads CASSPGSSLTDTQYF. CDR3 bases: TGTGCCAGCAGCCCGGGAAGCTCTTTGACAGATACGCAGTATTTT.

V usage is TRBV11-3 and J usage is TRBJ2-2; D is perhaps TRBD1 (8 bases). V gave up 5 bases and J gave up 6 bases, with 13 bases separating them. Germline V CDR1 and CDR2: SGHNT, YENEEA. This CDR3 contains 14 residues. CDR3 region: CASSATGGAGELFF. For the CDR3, the DNA is TGTGCCAGCAGCGCCACAGGGGGGGCCGGGGAGCTGTTTTTT.

The rearrangement joins TRBV2 to TRBJ1-4; possible D gene TRBD1, 5 bases. The CDR3 runs 15 residues. In germline, CDR1 is SNHLY, CDR2 FYNNEI. The germline V and J ends were trimmed by 5 bases and 2 bases, with 12 bases remaining between them. In nucleotides, the CDR3 is TGTGCCAGCAGTCAGGGAAGCTGGACTAATGAAAAACTGTTTTTT. This codes for CASSQGSWTNEKLFF.

The V and J genes are TRBV6-5 and TRBJ1-1, with D unresolved. The V gene lost 5 bases and the J gene lost 1 base, with 14 bases spanning the gap. The germline CDR1 and CDR2 sequences are MNHEY and SVGAGI. The CDR3 has 15 amino acids. The CDR3 bases are TGTGCCAGCAGTATATCCTACAGAGCGAACACTGAAGCTTTCTTT. Protein product: CASSISYRANTEAFF.

J is TRBJ2-2 and V is TRBV7-3, with TRBD1 matching 9 bases. Germline lookup yields CDR1 SGHTA and CDR2 FQGTGA. The CDR3 loop spans 15 amino acids. V was pared by 3 bases and J by 6 bases, with 5 bases of the junction left unmatched. CDR3 loop: CASSFQDRGAGELFF. For the CDR3, the DNA is TGTGCCAGCAGCTTCCAGGACAGGGGTGCCGGGGAGCTGTTTTTT. The full variable domain, completed using reference TRBV7-3 and TRBJ2-2, is GAGVSQTPSNKVTEKGKYVELRCDPISGHTALYWYRQSLGQGPEFLIYFQGTGAADDSGLPNDRFFAVRPEGSVSTLKIQRTERGDSAVYLCASSFQDRGAGELFFGEGSRLTVL.